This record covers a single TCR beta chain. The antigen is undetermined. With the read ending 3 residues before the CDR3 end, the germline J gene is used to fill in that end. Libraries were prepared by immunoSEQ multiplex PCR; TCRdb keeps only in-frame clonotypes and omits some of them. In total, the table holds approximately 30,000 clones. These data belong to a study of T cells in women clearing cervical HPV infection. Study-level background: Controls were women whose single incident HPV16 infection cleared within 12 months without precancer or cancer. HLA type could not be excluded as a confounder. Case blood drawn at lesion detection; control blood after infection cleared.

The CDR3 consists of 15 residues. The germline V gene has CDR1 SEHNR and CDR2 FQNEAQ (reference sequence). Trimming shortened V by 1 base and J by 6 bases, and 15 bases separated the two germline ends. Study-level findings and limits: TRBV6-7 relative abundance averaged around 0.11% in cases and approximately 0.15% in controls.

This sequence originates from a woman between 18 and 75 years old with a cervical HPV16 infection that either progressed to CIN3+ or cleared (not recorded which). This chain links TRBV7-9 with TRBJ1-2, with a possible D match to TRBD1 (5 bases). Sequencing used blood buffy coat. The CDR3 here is CASSLGAGGMDGYTF. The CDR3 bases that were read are TGTGCCAGCAGCTTAGGGGCCGGGGGGATGGATGGC.